This T cell receptor (beta chain) came from a study of blood T cell repertoires in COVID-19. Study-level background: From the United States, Italy and Spain came samples of acute and convalescent COVID-19.

The V gene's germline CDR1 is MRHNA and CDR2 SNTAGT. CDR3 length: 15 residues. J lost 4 bases, V lost 0 bases, and 1 base had no gene match. Original processing notes: By means of reference gene primer amplification, nucleated cell counts were estimated. Repertoires were generated with immunoSEQ multiplex PCR, while TCRdb's copy carries only in-frame clones and drops some. From that table come the V and J calls and clone size; the DNA was used to work out D and trimming. The sample carries 25,000 to 30,000 clones, about 80% recorded once. The chain links TRBV6-4 to TRBJ1-2, with 11 bases aligning to TRBD1. The sequenced sample consisted of peripheral blood. The TCR sequence derives from a man in his sixties or seventies with acute or convalescent COVID-19. The CDR3 region has the DNA TGTGCCAGCAGTGACTCAGGGACAGGGGGCTATGGCTACACCTTC. It translates to CASSDSGTGGYGYTF.